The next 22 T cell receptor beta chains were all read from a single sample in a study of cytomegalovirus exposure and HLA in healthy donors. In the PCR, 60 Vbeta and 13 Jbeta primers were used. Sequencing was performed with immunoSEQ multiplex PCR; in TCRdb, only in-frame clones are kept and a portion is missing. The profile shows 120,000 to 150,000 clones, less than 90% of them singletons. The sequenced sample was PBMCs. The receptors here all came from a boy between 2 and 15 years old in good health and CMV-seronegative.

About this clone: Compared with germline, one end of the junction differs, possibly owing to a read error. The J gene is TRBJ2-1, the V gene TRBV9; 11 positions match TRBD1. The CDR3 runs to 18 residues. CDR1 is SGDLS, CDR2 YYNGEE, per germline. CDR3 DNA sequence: TGTGCCAGCAGCGACTTAATGAAGAAGGGGACAGGGGGGGTTGAGCAGCTCTTC. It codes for CASSDLMKKGTGGVEQLF.

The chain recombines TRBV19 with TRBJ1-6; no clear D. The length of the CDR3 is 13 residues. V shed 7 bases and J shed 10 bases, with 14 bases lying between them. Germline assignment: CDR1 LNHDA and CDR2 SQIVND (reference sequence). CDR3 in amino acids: CASKEATRSPLHF. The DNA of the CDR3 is TGTGCCAGTAAGGAGGCGACGCGGTCACCCCTCCACTTT.

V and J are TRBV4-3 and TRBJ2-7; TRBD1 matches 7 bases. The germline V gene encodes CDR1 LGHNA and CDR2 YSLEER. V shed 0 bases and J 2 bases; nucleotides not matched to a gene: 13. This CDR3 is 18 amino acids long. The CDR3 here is CASSQDLILWQGAYEQYF. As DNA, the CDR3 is TGCGCCAGCAGCCAAGATCTTATACTGTGGCAGGGGGCCTACGAGCAGTACTTC.

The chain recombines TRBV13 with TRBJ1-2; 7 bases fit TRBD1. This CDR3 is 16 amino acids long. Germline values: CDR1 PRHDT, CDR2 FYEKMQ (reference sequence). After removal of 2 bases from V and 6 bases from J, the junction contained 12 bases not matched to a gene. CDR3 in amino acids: CASSLSGGRGSHGYTF. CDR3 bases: TGTGCCAGCAGCTTAAGTGGCGGCAGGGGGTCCCATGGCTACACCTTC.

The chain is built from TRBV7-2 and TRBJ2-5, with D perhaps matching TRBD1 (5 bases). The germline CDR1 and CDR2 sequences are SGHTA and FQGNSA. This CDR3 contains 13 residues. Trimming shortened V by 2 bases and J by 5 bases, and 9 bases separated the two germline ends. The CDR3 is CASSLLGRETQYF. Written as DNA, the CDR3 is TGTGCCAGCAGCTTACTGGGGCGGGAGACCCAGTACTTC.

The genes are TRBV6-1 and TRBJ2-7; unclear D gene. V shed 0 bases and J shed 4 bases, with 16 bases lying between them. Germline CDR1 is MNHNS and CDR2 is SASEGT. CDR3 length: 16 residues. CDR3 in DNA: TGTGCCAGCAGTGAAGCGAGAGAGACCAGGCCTTACGAGCAGTACTTC. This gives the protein CASSEARETRPYEQYF.

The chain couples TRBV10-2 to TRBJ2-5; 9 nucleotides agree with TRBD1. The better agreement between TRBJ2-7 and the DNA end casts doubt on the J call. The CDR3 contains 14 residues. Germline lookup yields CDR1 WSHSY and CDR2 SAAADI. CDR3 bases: TGCGCCAGCATAGGGACAGGGCCGGTGGACGAGCAGTACTTC. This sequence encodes CASIGTGPVDEQYF.

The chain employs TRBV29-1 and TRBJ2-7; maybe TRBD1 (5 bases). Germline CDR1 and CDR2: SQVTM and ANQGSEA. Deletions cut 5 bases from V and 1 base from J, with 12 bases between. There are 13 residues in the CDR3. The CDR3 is CSVMGRGSYEQYF. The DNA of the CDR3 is TGCAGCGTTATGGGTAGGGGTTCCTACGAGCAGTACTTC.

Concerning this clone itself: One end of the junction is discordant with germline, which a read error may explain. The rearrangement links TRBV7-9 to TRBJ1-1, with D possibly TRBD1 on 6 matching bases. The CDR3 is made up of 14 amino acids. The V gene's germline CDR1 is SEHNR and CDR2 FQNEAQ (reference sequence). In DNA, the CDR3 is TGTTCCAGCAGCTTAATGAGACAGGCCGCCTGGGCTTTCTTT. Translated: CSSSLMRQAAWAFF.

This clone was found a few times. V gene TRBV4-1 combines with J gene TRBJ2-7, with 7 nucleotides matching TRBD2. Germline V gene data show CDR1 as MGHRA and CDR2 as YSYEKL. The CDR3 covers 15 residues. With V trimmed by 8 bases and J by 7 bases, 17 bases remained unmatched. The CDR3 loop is CASCASDGRAWEQYF. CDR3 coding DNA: TGCGCCAGCTGTGCTTCGGATGGGAGGGCTTGGGAGCAGTACTTC.

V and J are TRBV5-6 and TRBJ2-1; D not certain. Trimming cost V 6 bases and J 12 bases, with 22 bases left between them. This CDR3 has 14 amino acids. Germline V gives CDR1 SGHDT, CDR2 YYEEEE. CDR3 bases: TGTGCCAGCAACCAAAACGGAGCCCGAAGTGGGCAGTTCTTC. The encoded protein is CASNQNGARSGQFF.

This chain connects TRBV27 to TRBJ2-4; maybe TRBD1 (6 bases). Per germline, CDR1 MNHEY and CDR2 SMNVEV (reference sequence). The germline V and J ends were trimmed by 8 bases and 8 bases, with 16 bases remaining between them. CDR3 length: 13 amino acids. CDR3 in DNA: TGTGCCAGCGGTAGAGGGGGTCTAGACATTCAGTACTTC. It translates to CASGRGGLDIQYF.

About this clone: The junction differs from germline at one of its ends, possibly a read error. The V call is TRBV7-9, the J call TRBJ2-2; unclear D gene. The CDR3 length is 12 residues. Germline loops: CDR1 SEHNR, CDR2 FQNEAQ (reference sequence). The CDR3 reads CSSSPPSGELFF. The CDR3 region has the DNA TGTTCCAGCAGCCCTCCTTCCGGGGAGCTGTTTTTT.

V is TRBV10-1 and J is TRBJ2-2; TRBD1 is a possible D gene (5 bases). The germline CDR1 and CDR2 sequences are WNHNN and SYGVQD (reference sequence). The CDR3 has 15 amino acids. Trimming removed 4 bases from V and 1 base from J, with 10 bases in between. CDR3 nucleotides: TGCGCCAGCAGTGGGCCAGGGATGAACACCGGGGAGCTGTTTTTT. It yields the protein CASSGPGMNTGELFF.

The CDR3 DNA reads TGTGCCAGCAGCCTACTAGCGGGAGGATTAACAAGCACAGATACGCAGTATTTT. Amino acids: CASSLLAGGLTSTDTQYF. The V call is TRBV9, the J call TRBJ2-3; 12 bases are a match to TRBD2. The J segment lost 0 bases and the V segment lost 4 bases, leaving 9 bases of the junction unmatched. The CDR3 spans 18 residues. Germline V gene data show CDR1 as SGDLS and CDR2 as YYNGEE.

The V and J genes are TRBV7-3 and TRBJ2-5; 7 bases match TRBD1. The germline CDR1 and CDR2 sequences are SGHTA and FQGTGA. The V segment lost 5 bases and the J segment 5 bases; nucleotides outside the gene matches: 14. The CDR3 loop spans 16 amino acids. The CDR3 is CASSPAPDRFQETQYF. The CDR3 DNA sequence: TGTGCCAGCAGCCCAGCCCCGGACAGGTTCCAGGAGACCCAGTACTTC.

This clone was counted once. CDR3 nucleotides: TGCGCCAGCAGCCCCGTGTTACAAGAGACCCAGTACTTC. This sequence encodes CASSPVLQETQYF. This rearrangement joins TRBV5-1 to TRBJ2-5; D uncertain. This CDR3 has 13 residues. V lost 4 bases and J 2 bases, leaving 9 bases between the germline ends. CDR1 is SGHRS and CDR2 is YFSETQ in the germline V gene.

DNA of the CDR3: TGTGCCAGCAGCCCCTTAGCGGGGGGGCCTGATACGCAGTATTTT. Its protein is CASSPLAGGPDTQYF. This rearrangement joins TRBV25-1 to TRBJ2-3; 11 bases are shared with TRBD2. This CDR3 contains 15 residues. The junction had 8 bases not matched to a gene; V was cut back by 6 bases and J by 6 bases. Germline CDR1 is MGHDK and CDR2 is SYGVNS.

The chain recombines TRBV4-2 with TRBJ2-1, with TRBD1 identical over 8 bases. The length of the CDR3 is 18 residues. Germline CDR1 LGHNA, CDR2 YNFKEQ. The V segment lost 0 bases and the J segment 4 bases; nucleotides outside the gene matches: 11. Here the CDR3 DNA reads TGTGCCAGCAGCCAAGAATCCGGACAGGGAGCTAAATACAATGAGCAGTTCTTC. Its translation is CASSQESGQGAKYNEQFF.

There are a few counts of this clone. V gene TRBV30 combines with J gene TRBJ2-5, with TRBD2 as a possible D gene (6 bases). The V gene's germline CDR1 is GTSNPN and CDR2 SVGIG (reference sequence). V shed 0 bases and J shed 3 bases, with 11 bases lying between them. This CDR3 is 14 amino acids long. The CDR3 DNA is TGTGCCTGGAGTGTAATCGCGGGAAAAGAGACCCAGTACTTC. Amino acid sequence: CAWSVIAGKETQYF.

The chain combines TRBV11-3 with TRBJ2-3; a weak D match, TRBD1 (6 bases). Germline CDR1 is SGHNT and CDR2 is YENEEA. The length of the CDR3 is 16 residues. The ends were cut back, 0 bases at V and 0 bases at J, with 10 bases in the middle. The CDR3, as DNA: TGTGCCAGCAGCTTAGAGGACAGAGTTAGCACAGATACGCAGTATTTT. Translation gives CASSLEDRVSTDTQYF.

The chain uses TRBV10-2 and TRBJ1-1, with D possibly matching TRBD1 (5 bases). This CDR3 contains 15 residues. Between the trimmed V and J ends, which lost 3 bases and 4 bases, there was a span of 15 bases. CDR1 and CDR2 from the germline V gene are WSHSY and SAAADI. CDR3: CASSDRGAGGTEAFF. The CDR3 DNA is TGCGCCAGCAGTGATCGAGGGGCCGGGGGCACTGAAGCTTTCTTT.